This T cell receptor (beta chain) was identified in a study of blood T cell repertoires in COVID-19. Background on the study: Spain, Italy and the United States supplied samples that represented acute and convalescent COVID-19.

CDR1 and CDR2 from the germline V gene are LGHDT and YNNKEL (reference sequence). J lost 3 bases, V lost 6 bases, and 2 bases had no gene match. The CDR3 runs 13 residues. Original data processing: Amplified reference gene primers provided the basis for estimating nucleated cell counts. Sequencing was performed with immunoSEQ multiplex PCR; in TCRdb, only in-frame clones are kept and a portion is missing. The V and J calls and clone size come from that table; D and trimming were worked out from the DNA. The data show around 380,000 clones, roughly 86% seen once. This chain connects TRBV3-1 (or the pseudogene TRBV3-2) to TRBJ1-2; TRBD1 matches at 9 bases. This TCR came from a man aged 25-45 years who had recovered from COVID-19. Input material: PBMCs or T cells enriched from blood (not recorded which). CDR3 sequence: CASSRQGDYGYTF. CDR3 coding DNA: TGTGCCAGCAGTAGACAGGGGGACTATGGCTACACCTTC.